Below, 10 T cell receptor beta chains from the same sample are listed, as sequenced in a study of beta chain features in type 1 diabetes. Overall study findings and caveats: Type 1 diabetes patients showed a moderate but significant shortening of TCRB CDR3s in all four CD4+ subsets.

The study reverse transcribed the entire isolated RNA, so it sequenced expressed TCRB transcripts. TCRdb keeps only in-frame clones here, not all; method: immunoSEQ multiplex PCR. The repertoire has tens of thousands of clones, 66% of them found once; the top ten carry about 2.1%. The antigens for these receptors are not known. Sequencing was performed on Tregs from blood. The receptors stem from a woman younger than 35 with type 1 diabetes.

The chain has TRBV10-3 and TRBJ1-1; TRBD1 matches at 8 bases. This CDR3 has 13 amino acids. With 6 bases clipped from V and 0 bases from J, the junction kept 0 bases outside the gene matches. CDR1 and CDR2 from the germline V gene are ENHRY and SYGVKD. The CDR3 protein is CAIRQGVNTEAFF. The CDR3 DNA reads TGTGCCATCAGACAGGGGGTGAACACTGAAGCTTTCTTT.

This clone occurred a few times. The genes are TRBV7-6 and TRBJ2-1; TRBD2 matches at 8 bases. CDR1 SGHVS and CDR2 FNYEAQ come from the germline V gene. Trimming removed 1 base from V and 2 bases from J; junction bases left unmatched: 4. There are 16 residues in the CDR3. CDR3 sequence: CASSLVAGYTYNEQFF. In DNA form, the CDR3 reads TGTGCCAGCAGCTTAGTAGCGGGATACACCTACAATGAGCAGTTCTTC.

The chain recombines TRBV5-4 with TRBJ1-4; D gene ambiguous. This CDR3 spans 14 amino acids. Trimming took 4 bases from V and 6 from J, leaving 13 bases between them. The germline V gene has CDR1 SGHNT and CDR2 YYREEE (reference sequence). In DNA, the CDR3 is TGTGCCAGCAGCCTGAACTCGCGGGATGAAAAACTGTTTTTT. Translation gives CASSLNSRDEKLFF.

V usage is TRBV4-3 and J usage is TRBJ2-7; 9 nucleotides agree with TRBD2. The CDR3 has 16 amino acids. V was clipped by 4 bases and J by 6 bases; unmatched bases: 13. CDR1 LGHNA and CDR2 YSLEER come from the germline V gene. CDR3 DNA: TGCGCCAGCAGCCGGCAGATTAGCGGGAGCTATTTCGAGCAGTACTTC. Translation: CASSRQISGSYFEQYF.

This clone was counted a single time. The chain uses TRBV28 and TRBJ1-5; the match to TRBD1 covers 8 bases. The CDR3 is 13 amino acids. The trim removed 6 bases at V and 7 bases at J, leaving 5 bases unmatched. The germline gives CDR1 MDHEN, CDR2 SYDVKM. DNA of the CDR3: TGTGCCAGCAGCCGGACAGGGCCCCAGCCCCAGCATTTT. It codes for CASSRTGPQPQHF. Full variable domain (missing parts from reference TRBV28 and TRBJ1-5): DVKVTQSSRYLVKRTGEKVFLECVQDMDHENMFWYRQDPGLGLRLIYFSYDVKMKEKGDIPEGYSVSREKKERFSLILESASTNQTSMYLCASSRTGPQPQHFGDGTRLSIL.

CDR3 coding DNA: TGTGCCTCAGCCGCTATCCTCCCGGGACAGCTGAACTATGGCTACACCTTC. It encodes CASAAILPGQLNYGYTF. The rearrangement links TRBV30 to TRBJ1-2; 7 nucleotides line up with TRBD1. The length of the CDR3 is 17 residues. Germline-derived CDR1 and CDR2 are GTSNPN and SVGIG (reference sequence). J gave up 2 bases and V 7 bases, and 19 bases lay outside the gene matches.

This clone has a single count. The chain recombines TRBV25-1 with TRBJ2-2, with 9 bases matching TRBD2. Trimming cost V 4 bases and J 6 bases; bases outside gene matches: 12. Germline lookup yields CDR1 MGHDK and CDR2 SYGVNS. The CDR3 is made up of 17 amino acids. The CDR3 protein is CASSALGAGGPPGELFF. DNA of the CDR3: TGTGCCAGCAGTGCCCTCGGGGCGGGAGGGCCCCCCGGGGAGCTGTTTTTT.

The rearrangement uses TRBV5-1 and TRBJ2-2, with a weak D call TRBD2 (5 bases). Trimming took 4 bases from V and 5 from J, leaving 12 bases between them. The CDR3 spans 14 residues. CDR1 and CDR2 (germline): SGHRS, YFSETQ. The CDR3 region has the DNA TGCGCCAGCAGCGGTCTAGCAGCAACCGGGGAGCTGTTTTTT. Residues: CASSGLAATGELFF.

This clone is medium-sized within its sample. In DNA, the CDR3 is TGTGCCAGCTCACCGGCGGCAGGGCGATCGGAATCACCCCTCCACTTT. It yields the protein CASSPAAGRSESPLHF. V and J are TRBV18 and TRBJ1-6, with TRBD1 as a possible D gene (5 bases). V lost 3 bases and J lost 10, with 19 bases in between. The CDR3 extends over 16 amino acids. Germline V gene data show CDR1 as KGHSH and CDR2 as LQKENI. Together with reference TRBV18 and TRBJ1-6, the CDR3 gives the full variable domain: NAGVMQNPRHLVRRRGQEARLRCSPMKGHSHVYWYRQLPEEGLKFMVYLQKENIIDESGMPKERFSAEFPKEGPSILRIQQVVRGDSAAYFCASSPAAGRSESPLHFGNGTRLTVT.

On this clone itself: The junction and the germline gene differ at one end; a read error may be behind it. The rearrangement links TRBV7-2 to TRBJ2-7; TRBD1 aligns across 7 bases. From germline, CDR1 is SGHTA and CDR2 FQGNSA. This CDR3 region has 16 residues. The DNA for the CDR3 is TGCGCCAGCAGCCGCTCGGACAGGTCAAACGTGCACGAGCAGTACTTC. It is translated as CASSRSDRSNVHEQYF.